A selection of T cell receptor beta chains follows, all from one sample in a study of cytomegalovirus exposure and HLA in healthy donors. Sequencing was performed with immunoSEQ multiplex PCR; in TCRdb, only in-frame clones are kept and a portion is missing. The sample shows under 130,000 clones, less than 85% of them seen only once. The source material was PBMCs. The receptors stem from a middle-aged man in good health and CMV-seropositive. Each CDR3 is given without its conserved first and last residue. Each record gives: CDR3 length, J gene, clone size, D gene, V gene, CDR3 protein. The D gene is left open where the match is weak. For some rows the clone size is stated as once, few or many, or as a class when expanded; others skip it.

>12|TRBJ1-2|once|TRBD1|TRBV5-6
ASSVGQGAWGYT
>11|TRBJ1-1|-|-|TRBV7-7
ASSLDSKAEAF
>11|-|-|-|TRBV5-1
ASSPDTAYEQY
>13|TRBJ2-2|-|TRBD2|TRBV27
ASSLGGGNTGELF
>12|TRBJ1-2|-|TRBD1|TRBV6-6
ASSYGTVNYGYT
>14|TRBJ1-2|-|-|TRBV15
AASRDTLSGSHGYT
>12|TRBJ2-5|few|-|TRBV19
ALFRAGEGETQY
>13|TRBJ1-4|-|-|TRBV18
ASSTNGGRSEKLF
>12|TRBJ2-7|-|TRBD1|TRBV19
ASSTRQGFDEQY
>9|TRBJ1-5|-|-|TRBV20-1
SAGEGGPQH
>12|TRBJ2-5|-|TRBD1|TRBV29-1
SASRDRGGETQY
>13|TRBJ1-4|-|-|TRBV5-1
ASSYLRGTNEKLF
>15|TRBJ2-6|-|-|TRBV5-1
ASSLYGYVSGANGLT
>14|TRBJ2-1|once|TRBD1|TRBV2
ASSEARRQGRNEQF
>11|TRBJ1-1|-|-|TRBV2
ASARGPITEAF
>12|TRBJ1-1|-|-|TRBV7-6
ASSLVTGGAEAF
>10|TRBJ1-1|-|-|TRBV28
ASSRGPTEAF
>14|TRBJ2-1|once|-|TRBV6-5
ASSYGLGSSYNEQF
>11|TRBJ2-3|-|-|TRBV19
ASRFRGSDTQY
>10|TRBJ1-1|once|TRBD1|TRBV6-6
ASSGTDTEAF
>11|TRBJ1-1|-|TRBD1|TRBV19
ASSVTGGEKAF
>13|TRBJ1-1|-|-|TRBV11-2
ASSLGVFLDTEAF
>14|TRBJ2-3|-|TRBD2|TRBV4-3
ASSQGLAGAPDTQY
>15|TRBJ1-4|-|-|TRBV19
ASSIPGQSSTNEKLF
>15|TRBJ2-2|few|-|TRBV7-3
ASSLRAGQPRTGELF
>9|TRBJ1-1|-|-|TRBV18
ASSLLTEAF
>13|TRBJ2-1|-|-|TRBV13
ASSLEASSYNEQF
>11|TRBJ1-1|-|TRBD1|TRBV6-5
ASSPRQGAIAF
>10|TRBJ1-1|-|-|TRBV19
ASRTLSTEAF
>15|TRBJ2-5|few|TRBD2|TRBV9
ASSPSGGTSWKETQY
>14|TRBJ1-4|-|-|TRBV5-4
ASSLKTRGPNEKLF
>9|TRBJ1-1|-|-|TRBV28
ASQGGTEAF
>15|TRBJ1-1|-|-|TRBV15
ATSRWGLENLNTEAF
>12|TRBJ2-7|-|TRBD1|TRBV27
AHRYLGQTYEQY
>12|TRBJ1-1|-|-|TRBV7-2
ASSSRQKNTEAF
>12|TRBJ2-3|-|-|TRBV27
ASSSQVRTDTQY
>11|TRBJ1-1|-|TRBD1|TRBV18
ASSRQGDTEAF
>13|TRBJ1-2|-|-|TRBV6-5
ASSYSTGGNYGYT
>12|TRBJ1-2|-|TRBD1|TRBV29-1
SAPRQGAIYGYT
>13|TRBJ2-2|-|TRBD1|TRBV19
ASSFGTGYTGELF
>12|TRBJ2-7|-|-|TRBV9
ASSARDSSYEQY
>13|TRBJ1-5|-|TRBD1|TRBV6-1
ASRGGLNSNQPQH
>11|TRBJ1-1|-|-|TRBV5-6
ASTLLPSQGAF
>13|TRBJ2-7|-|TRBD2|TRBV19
ASSTFSGSDREQY
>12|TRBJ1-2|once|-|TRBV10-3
AISESGLNYGYT
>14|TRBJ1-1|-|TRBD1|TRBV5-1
ASSFPGQGLNTEAF
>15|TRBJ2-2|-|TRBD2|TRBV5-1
ASSPPTSGRASGELF
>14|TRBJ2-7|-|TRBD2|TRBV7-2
ASSPLYRLAGYEQY
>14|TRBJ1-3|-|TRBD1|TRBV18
ASSHTGGDSGNTIY
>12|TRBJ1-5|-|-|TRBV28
ASSTGGSNQPQH
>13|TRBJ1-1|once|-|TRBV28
ASSLQSGVLRGAF
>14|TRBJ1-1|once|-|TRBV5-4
ASSSGAGKGDTEAF
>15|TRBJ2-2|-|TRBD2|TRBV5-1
ASSLDSGRMVTGELF
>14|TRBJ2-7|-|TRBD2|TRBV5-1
ASKSELSGRMYEQY
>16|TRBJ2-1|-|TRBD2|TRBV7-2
ASSFRAPGGGAGNEQF